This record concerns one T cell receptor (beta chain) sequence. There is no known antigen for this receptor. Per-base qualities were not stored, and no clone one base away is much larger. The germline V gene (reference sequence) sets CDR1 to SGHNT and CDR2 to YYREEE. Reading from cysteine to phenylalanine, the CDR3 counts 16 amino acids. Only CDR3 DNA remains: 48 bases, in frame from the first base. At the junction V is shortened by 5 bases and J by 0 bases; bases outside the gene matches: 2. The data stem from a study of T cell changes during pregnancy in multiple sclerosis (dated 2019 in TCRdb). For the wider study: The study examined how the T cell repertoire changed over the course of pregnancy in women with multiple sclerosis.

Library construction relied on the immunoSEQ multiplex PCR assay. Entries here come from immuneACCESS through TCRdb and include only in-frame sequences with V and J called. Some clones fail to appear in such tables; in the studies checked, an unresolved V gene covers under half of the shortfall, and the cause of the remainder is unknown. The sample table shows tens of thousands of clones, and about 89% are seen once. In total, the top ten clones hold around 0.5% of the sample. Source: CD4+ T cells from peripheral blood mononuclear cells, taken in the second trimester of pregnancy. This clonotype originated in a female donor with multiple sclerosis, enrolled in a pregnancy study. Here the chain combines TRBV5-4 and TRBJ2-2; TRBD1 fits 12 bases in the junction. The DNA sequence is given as TGTGCCAGCAGGGGACAGGGGGCGGCGAACACCGGGGAGCTGTTTTTT. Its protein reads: CASRGQGAANTGELFF.